The 17 T cell receptor beta chains in this list originate from one sample, sequenced in a study of regulatory T cells in long-lasting Graves disease. Time point specified: newly diagnosed GD, antithyroid drugs for less than 3 months. With RNA extracted from PBMCs as input, the TCR library was made. The authors built TCR beta libraries using iRepertoire HTBI primers and Arm-PCR of CDR3 regions. TCRdb fed the multiplex PCR reads into MiXCR, producing one record per CDR3 protein. The sample lists roughly 500,000 distinct CDR3 sequences, approximately 13% occurring once. The data were also submitted as part of a second study, on T cells in Graves' hyperthyroidism and ophthalmopathy.

The material was peripheral blood mononuclear cells (PBMCs), obtained at new diagnosis, from a patient treated with antithyroid drugs. The receptors were sampled from a man aged 30-40 years with Graves disease.

The chain is built from TRBV12-3 or TRBV12-4 and TRBJ1-1; D unclear. V lost 5 bases, J lost 4 bases, and 8 bases lay in between. CDR3 length: 12 amino acids. The CDR3 protein is CASSDGGTEAFF. The CDR3 DNA sequence: TGTGCCAGCAGTGACGGTGGCACTGAAGCTTTCTTT.

This clonotype was seen a handful of times. The rearrangement joins TRBV9 to TRBJ2-2, with TRBD2 matching 7 bases. J lost 4 bases, V lost 0 bases, and 3 bases had no gene match. Germline CDR1 is SGDLS and CDR2 is YYNGEE. This CDR3 is 15 amino acids long. CDR3 coding DNA: TGTGCCAGCAGCGTAGAAGGCGGGGGCACCGGGGAGCTGTTTTTT. This translates into CASSVEGGGTGELFF.

This clonotype was observed many times. In DNA form, the CDR3 reads TGCGCCAGCAGCTTGGCCCGCGAAAGTCCGCAGTACTTC. As protein: CASSLARESPQYF. The V gene is TRBV5-1, the J gene TRBJ2-7; D remains unclear. CDR1 and CDR2 (germline): SGHRS, YFSETQ. The V end lost 0 bases, the J end lost 9 bases, and 13 bases lay between the germline ends. The CDR3 runs to 13 residues.

This chain links TRBV5-1 with TRBJ2-7; TRBD1 matches 7 bases. The CDR3 runs to 15 residues. Germline trimming cut 4 bases from V and 0 bases from J; bases unmatched to any gene: 7. Germline CDR1 reads SGHRS; CDR2 reads YFSETQ. The CDR3 is CASSRGGQASYEQYF. The CDR3 nucleotides read TGCGCCAGCAGCCGGGGCGGACAGGCCTCCTACGAGCAGTACTTC.

This clonotype was found many times. J is TRBJ2-1 and V is TRBV12-3 or TRBV12-4; D is ambiguous. The V end lost 6 bases, the J end lost 0 bases, and 15 bases lay between the germline ends. This CDR3 spans 16 amino acids. DNA of the CDR3: TGTGCCAGCAGCCCTAGATGGTCAAGCTCCTACAATGAGCAGTTCTTC. Translated, it gives CASSPRWSSSYNEQFF.

This clonotype was seen repeatedly, ten times or more. CDR3 DNA sequence: TGTGCCAGCAACACCTTGAACACTGAAGCTTTCTTT. Encoded protein: CASNTLNTEAFF. This chain links TRBV6-1 with TRBJ1-1; D uncertain. This CDR3 contains 12 residues. Per the germline V gene, CDR1 is MNHNS and CDR2 is SASEGT. The germline V and J ends were trimmed by 7 bases and 0 bases, with 6 bases remaining between them.

This CDR3 is CASQPGTGGLTGELFF. CDR3 sequence (DNA): TGCGCCAGCCAACCGGGGACAGGGGGGCTCACCGGGGAGCTGTTTTTT. This chain connects TRBV5-1 to TRBJ2-2; TRBD1 matches at 11 bases. J gave up 4 bases and V 7 bases, and 9 bases lay outside the gene matches. CDR1 SGHRS and CDR2 YFSETQ come from the germline V gene. The CDR3 is 16 residues long.

The chain links TRBV30 to TRBJ1-1; D is perhaps TRBD1 (5 bases). V dropped 3 bases and J dropped 8 bases, with 19 bases sitting between them. Germline CDR1 GTSNPN, CDR2 SVGIG (reference sequence). This CDR3 region has 14 residues. CDR3 in DNA: TGTGCCTGGAGCGTTGGGACCGCCGCCTCAGAAGCTTTCTTT. It yields the protein CAWSVGTAASEAFF.

This clonotype appeared many times. The V gene is TRBV27, the J gene TRBJ2-3, with 7 bases lining up with TRBD1. The CDR3 totals 14 residues. J lost 0 bases, V lost 7 bases, and 4 bases had no gene match. Germline CDR1 is MNHEY and CDR2 is SMNVEV (reference sequence). The CDR3 spells CASNPGGSTDTQYF. CDR3 DNA sequence: TGTGCCAGCAACCCAGGGGGTAGCACAGATACGCAGTATTTT.

About this clonotype itself: Just one base apart from a much larger clone, this may be a read error. This sequence joins TRBV6-2 or TRBV6-3 and TRBJ2-1; TRBD2 aligns across 7 bases. Germline trimming cut 0 bases from V and 3 bases from J; bases unmatched to any gene: 8. CDR3 length: 17 amino acids. Germline CDR1 is MNHEY and CDR2 is SVGEGT. The CDR3 spells CASSYSRVGGVYNEQFF. As DNA, the CDR3 is TGTGCCAGCAGTTACTCGAGAGTGGGGGGGGTCTACAATGAGCAGTTCTTC.

Many counts were recorded for this clonotype. This chain connects TRBV7-9 to TRBJ1-2, with 7 bases identical to TRBD1. Per germline, CDR1 SEHNR and CDR2 FQNEAQ (reference sequence). The CDR3 length is 15 residues. J gave up 0 bases and V 1 base, and 2 bases lay outside the gene matches. CDR3 nucleotide sequence: TGTGCCAGCAGCTTAGGGGACAGCGCTAACTATGGCTACACCTTC. Residues: CASSLGDSANYGYTF.

The gene calls are TRBV14 and TRBJ1-1; tentatively, D is TRBD1 (5 bases). Germline V gives CDR1 SGHDN, CDR2 FVKESK. The CDR3 loop spans 15 amino acids. V lost 0 bases and J lost 4, with 12 bases in between. The chain's CDR3 is CASSQDPGLLTEAFF. The CDR3, as DNA: TGTGCCAGCAGCCAAGATCCGGGACTCCTCACTGAAGCTTTCTTT.

This clonotype was counted many times. The rearrangement joins TRBV28 to TRBJ1-2; D is unclear. Trimming left V 7 bases short and J 4 bases short, with 10 bases between. Germline CDR1 reads MDHEN; CDR2 reads SYDVKM. The CDR3 loop spans 12 amino acids. In nucleotides, the CDR3 is TGTGCCAGCAATTTCCTAGGCTATGGCTACACCTTC. Translation gives CASNFLGYGYTF.

The CDR3, as DNA: TGTGCCAGTAGTATTAGGCAGGGATATGGCTACACCTTC. Its translation is CASSIRQGYGYTF. This chain uses TRBV19 with TRBJ1-2; tentative D call: TRBD1 (5 bases). CDR3 length: 13 residues. Germline lookup yields CDR1 LNHDA and CDR2 SQIVND (reference sequence). The V end lost 3 bases, the J end lost 5 bases, and 10 bases lay between the germline ends.

This clonotype has more than one count but fewer than ten. CDR3 region: CASSGLPSNEQFF. CDR3 sequence (DNA): TGTGCCAGCAGCGGACTTCCATCCAATGAGCAGTTCTTC. The chain uses TRBV12-3 or TRBV12-4 and TRBJ2-1, with D maybe TRBD2 (5 bases). The CDR3 covers 13 residues. V was shortened by 6 bases and J by 6 bases, with 12 bases between the two germline ends.

This clonotype turned up a few times. V and J are TRBV12-3 or TRBV12-4 and TRBJ1-3; TRBD1 might be the D (5 bases). V gave up 6 bases and J gave up 2 bases, with 11 bases separating them. The CDR3 is made up of 14 amino acids. The CDR3 sequence: CASSWGSPGNTIYF. CDR3 nucleotide sequence: TGTGCCAGCAGCTGGGGGTCCCCTGGAAACACCATATATTTT.

This clonotype was detected ten times or more. The V call is TRBV12-3 or TRBV12-4, the J call TRBJ2-5, with D possibly matching TRBD2 (6 bases). This CDR3 has 15 residues. Trimming stripped 5 bases from V and 5 bases from J, with 18 bases between. CDR3 protein: CASSDDAGSLETQYF. CDR3 bases: TGTGCCAGCAGTGATGACGCCGGGAGTCTGGAGACCCAGTACTTC.